This TCR beta chain emerged from a study of blood T cells in healthy people across ages. Each donor's blood draw was ten milliliters of peripheral blood. Alongside a J-beta primer mix, a sample-barcoded 5' primer served in a second PCR lasting about 7 to 12 cycles. Each cDNA molecule carried a tag from a template-switch adaptor that contained 12 random nucleotides. TCRdb fed the 5' RACE reads into MiXCR, producing one record per CDR3 protein. The table has roughly 2 million distinct CDR3 sequences, just under 50% seen once. CDR1 is MNHEY and CDR2 is SVGEGT in the germline V gene. The CDR3 spans 16 residues. The J segment lost 6 bases and the V segment lost 4 bases, leaving 11 bases of the junction unmatched.

This TCR came from a woman aged 40 to 50 in good health. The V and J genes are TRBV6-2 or TRBV6-3 and TRBJ2-1; 8 nucleotides match TRBD1. Material for sequencing was blood. Here the CDR3 DNA reads TGTGCCAGCAGTTGGCCGACAGGGGAGGTACGCAATGAGCAGTTCTTC. Translation gives CASSWPTGEVRNEQFF.